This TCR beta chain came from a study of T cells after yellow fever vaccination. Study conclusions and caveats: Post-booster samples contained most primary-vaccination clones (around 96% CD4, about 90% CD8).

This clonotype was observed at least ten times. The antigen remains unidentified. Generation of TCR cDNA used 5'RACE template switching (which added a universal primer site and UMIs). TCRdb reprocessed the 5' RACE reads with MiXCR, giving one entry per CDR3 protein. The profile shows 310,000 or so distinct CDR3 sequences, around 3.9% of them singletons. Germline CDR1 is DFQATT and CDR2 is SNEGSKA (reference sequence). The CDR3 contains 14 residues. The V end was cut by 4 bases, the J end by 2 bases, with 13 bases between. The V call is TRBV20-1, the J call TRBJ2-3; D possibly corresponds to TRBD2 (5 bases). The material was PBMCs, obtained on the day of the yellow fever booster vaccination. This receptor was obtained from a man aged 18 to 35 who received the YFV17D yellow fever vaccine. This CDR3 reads CSAITSGSTDTQYF. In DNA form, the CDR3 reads TGCAGTGCTATAACCAGCGGTTCCACAGATACGCAGTATTTT.